This T cell receptor beta chain was profiled in a study of preoperative IRX-2 immunotherapy in early breast cancer. The table came from immunoSEQ multiplex PCR; TCRdb's copy has only in-frame clones and leaves some out. This sample has almost 35,000 clones, with roughly 95% found just once. Trimming took 3 bases from V and 6 from J, leaving 7 bases between them. CDR1 and CDR2 (germline): MNHEY, SMNVEV (reference sequence). The CDR3 runs 12 residues. Stated treatment: preoperative locoregional IRX-2 cytokine immunotherapy. Patients received preoperative, locoregional IRX-2 cytokine immunotherapy in a phase Ib study.

Sampling was done from a patient treated with IRX-2 immunotherapy. The clonotype comes from a human donor with breast cancer. The genes are TRBV27 and TRBJ2-3; no clear D gene. This CDR3 reads CASSFPPDTQYF. DNA of the CDR3: TGTGCCAGCAGTTTTCCGCCGGATACGCAGTATTTT.